Listed below are T cell receptor beta chains from one sample, sequenced in a study of monozygotic twins with inflammatory bowel disease. TCRdb reanalyzed the 5' RACE reads and collapses them to one entry per CDR3 protein, without DNA. Its clone listing holds 400,000 or so distinct CDR3 sequences. The sequenced sample consisted of blood. Every receptor here comes from a human donor with ulcerative colitis or Crohn's disease, or a healthy co-twin of an affected twin (not recorded which). The CDR3 runs from the conserved cysteine through the conserved F or W. Each record gives: J gene, V gene, CDR3 protein.

>TRBJ2-1|TRBV6-1
CASRKVTSAYNEQFF
>TRBJ1-1|TRBV5-1
CASSTGPSGSAFF
>TRBJ2-2|TRBV5-1
CATGRGGFAGELFF
>TRBJ2-1|TRBV20-1
CSAPETGISYNEQFF
>TRBJ2-1|TRBV19
CASSISTGSYNEQFF
>TRBJ1-2|TRBV5-1
CASLYRDRSYGYTF
>TRBJ2-6|TRBV12-3/TRBV12-4
CASRGGGLFSGANVLTF
>TRBJ2-1|TRBV28
CASSLATSGSSLNEQFF
>TRBJ2-5|TRBV4-2
CASSQGGQLQETQYF
>TRBJ2-7|TRBV25-1
CASSDRRGGSYEQYF
>TRBJ2-7|TRBV10-3
CAISESAIYEQYF
>TRBJ2-1|TRBV20-1
CSARRLANEQFF
>TRBJ2-7|TRBV28
CASSLSLSSYEQYF
>TRBJ2-1|TRBV6-5
CASSTGGGQDFF
>TRBJ2-1|TRBV10-3
CAISLFSGRASGEQFF
>TRBJ2-7|TRBV19
CASSDRGDYEQYF
>TRBJ1-2|TRBV5-1
CASSPTRDRRGYTF
>TRBJ1-2|TRBV18
CASSPRERDGYTF
>TRBJ2-2|TRBV20-1
CSAKPRGRINTGELFF
>TRBJ2-4|TRBV7-8
CASSLAGVVNIQYF
>TRBJ1-1|TRBV18
CASSPPLEQEAFF
>TRBJ2-1|TRBV24-1
CATSDPGQGEDDEQFF
>TRBJ1-1|TRBV19
CASSITGFTEAFF
>TRBJ2-1|TRBV5-1
CASSLGGGQNAVDF
>TRBJ2-7|TRBV6-2/TRBV6-3
CASTPGGAGGYEQYF
>TRBJ2-7|TRBV30
CAWSVPGSIAYEQYF
>TRBJ2-2|TRBV7-3
CASSPLRAGNTGELFF
>TRBJ1-2|TRBV20-1
CSAGGQSGNYGYTF
>TRBJ1-5|TRBV6-1
CASTNRQINQPQHF
>TRBJ2-4|TRBV6-2/TRBV6-3
CASSPLGGDYMQYF
>TRBJ1-5|TRBV7-2
CASSFPPQPQHF
>TRBJ2-1|TRBV7-2
CASSFRDLAQFF
>TRBJ2-5|TRBV7-8
CASSSGQTPQETQYF
>TRBJ2-3|TRBV5-1
CASRKLSSSATTDTQYF
>TRBJ1-1|TRBV20-1
CSARDGTANTEAFF
>TRBJ2-1|TRBV6-5
CASSNPPGLAVSYNEQFF
>TRBJ2-3|TRBV18
CASSSGTRRSQYF
>TRBJ1-1|TRBV6-1
CASRRGSTEAFF
>TRBJ2-7|TRBV29-1
CSVGSDYEQYF
>TRBJ1-4|TRBV7-6
CASSPSSPNEKLFF
>TRBJ2-2|TRBV21-1
CASSKAGRKNTGELFF
>TRBJ1-1|TRBV29-1
CSTVDREPEAFF
>TRBJ1-5|TRBV19
CASRAGQGFWQPQHF
>TRBJ2-1|TRBV19
CASTPQASSYNEQFF
>TRBJ2-1|TRBV5-5
CASSSQGRNEQFF
>TRBJ1-1|TRBV6-1
CASSVWRDAEAFF
>TRBJ2-5|TRBV7-2
CASSLLGREEETQYF
>TRBJ2-3|TRBV2
CASSAPQQSTDTQYF
>TRBJ2-1|TRBV5-5
CASSSDFNEQIF
>TRBJ1-1|TRBV5-3
CARKDQNTEAFF
>TRBJ2-7|TRBV15
CATSRGALAGSYEQYF
>TRBJ2-7|TRBV19
CASEGGGGYEQYF
>TRBJ2-1|TRBV29-1
CSVAGTSYNEQFF
>TRBJ1-1|TRBV7-9
CASSSPTGHEVFF
>TRBJ2-7|TRBV7-9
CASSPLAGNDEQYF
>TRBJ2-2|TRBV5-1
CASSSSGANTGELFF
>TRBJ2-3|TRBV29-1
CSVGPDSTDTQYF